This entry lists 3 T cell receptor beta chains sequenced from one sample in a study of CD4+ T cells in melanoma. Here immunoSEQ multiplex PCR was the method, and the copy in TCRdb shows in-frame clones only, minus some. The sample carries more than 90,000 clones, roughly 90% recorded once. The specimen was peripheral blood. These receptors all stem from a human donor with melanoma.

With regard to this clone: This CDR3 is also generated by other DNA sequences in the sample. The chain uses TRBV29-1 and TRBJ2-5, with D possibly being TRBD2 (6 bases). The V end lost 1 base, the J end lost 2 bases, and 8 bases lay between the germline ends. This CDR3 is 13 amino acids long. CDR1 SQVTM and CDR2 ANQGSEA come from the germline V gene. The CDR3, as DNA: TGCAGCGTTGAAGGGACTAATCAAGAGACCCAGTACTTC. The encoded protein is CSVEGTNQETQYF. Complete variable domain (other parts from reference TRBV29-1 and TRBJ2-5): SAVISQKPSRDICQRGTSLTIQCQVDSQVTMMFWYRQQPGQSLTLIATANQGSEATYESGFVIDKFPISRPNLTFSTLTVSNMSPEDSSIYLCSVEGTNQETQYFGPGTRLLVL.

The V call is TRBV28, the J call TRBJ2-2; D call uncertain. The length of the CDR3 is 17 residues. Trimming removed 5 bases at V and 5 bases at J, with 21 bases between. Germline V gene sequence: CDR1 MDHEN, CDR2 SYDVKM. The CDR3 sequence is CASSPYSRSGGTGELFF. CDR3 coding DNA: TGTGCCAGCAGTCCTTATTCCCGCTCGGGCGGTACCGGGGAGCTGTTTTTT.

V and J are TRBV11-2 and TRBJ2-7; D uncertain. CDR1 SGHAT and CDR2 FQNNGV come from the germline V gene. V shed 1 base and J shed 0 bases, with 10 bases lying between them. The CDR3 totals 15 residues. CDR3 region: CASSLGTRGSYEQYF. CDR3 nucleotides: TGTGCCAGCAGCTTAGGGACCAGAGGCTCCTACGAGCAGTACTTC.